One T cell receptor (beta chain) is described in this entry. Its matching antigen is unknown. This specimen belongs to a study of shared clonotypes between healthy human individuals. It was at deep level that the assay was run. When replicate PCRs were run on sorted subsets, they used around 200 ng DNA, approximately 27,000 T cell genomes. Data came from immunoSEQ multiplex PCR; TCRdb stores just in-frame clones and leaves some out. Among around 580,000 clones listed, roughly 98% were seen once. CD45RO-negative, CCR7-selected cells formed the naive CD8 fraction, which excluded terminally differentiated effector memory CD45RA+ cells. The germline V gene has CDR1 SQVTM and CDR2 ANQGSEA. This CDR3 spans 13 amino acids. Deletions cut 3 bases from V and 3 bases from J, with 9 bases between. Points from the study as a whole: Between four donors, naive CD4 clonotypes were shared at a level of around 5.2%.

This TCR came from a man under 40 in good health. The rearrangement joins TRBV29-1 to TRBJ2-1; unclear D gene. What was sequenced was naive CD8+ T cells sorted from blood. CDR3 DNA: TGCAGCGTTGATGGTGAGAACTACAATGAGCAGTTCTTC. This codes for CSVDGENYNEQFF.